This entry describes one T cell receptor beta chain. This clonotype showed up just a few times. The specificity of this receptor is unknown. No base-level quality is on record; no much larger clone is a single base apart. The patients picked for sequencing were ones in whom flow cytometry had shown an expansion of CD8+CD57+ cells. Every patient had a diagnosis of severe acquired aplastic anemia based on International Study of Aplastic Anemia and Agranulocytosis and Camitta criteria. No patient had received any therapy when blood was sampled. The study deep-sequenced TCR repertoires of sorted CD4+ and CD8+ blood T cells from severe aplastic anemia patients and healthy subjects. In the USA, patient enrollment took place under clinicaltrials.gov protocols 00001620, 01623167, 00001397, 00071045, 00081523 and 00961064. Ficoll-Paque density gradient centrifugation was used to isolate peripheral blood mononuclear cells. CD4+ and CD8+ T cells were sorted by FACS or magnetic beads before DNA extraction.

These data originate in a study of CD8+CD57+ T cells in acquired aplastic anemia (dated by TCRdb to about 2018). Context from the whole study: Extracted DNA from sorted CD4+ and CD8+ cells averaged 3.2 ug, ranging from roughly 0.2 to 30 ug. CD8+CD57+ expansion was defined as a frequency above the mean frequency observed in healthy subjects.

Study-wide conclusions, independent of this receptor: Around 30 CD8+ CDR3 sequences were shared between patients and controls but appeared highly expressed in patients and within their immunodominant clones. CD8+ Simpson's diversity did not differ significantly between patients and healthy controls (P=0.060).

Genomic DNA served as template for TCR beta VDJ combination and CDR3 sequence profiling. An Illumina HiSeq 2000 was the platform used for TCR repertoire sequencing. Under the source paper's analysis protocol: TRBV/TRBJ rearrangement plots, CDR3 size and DJ length profiles, and Simpson's diversity index were used to evaluate the repertoires. The most abundant DNA sequence in the deep sequencing data was defined as the immunodominant clone. CDR3 amino acid sequences were checked for sharing across subjects and were also compared against the VDJdb database and published repertoires. The raw public data were reprocessed by TCRdb itself: fastp quality trimming at Q25, MiXCR clonotype calling, in-frame beta chains only. Under each unique CDR3 protein, matching rows form one entry showing the most common genes and DNA. TCRdb's processing, not the authors' own work, is the source of the V and J calls. The sample profile shows some 200,000 distinct CDR3 sequences; more than 45% of them were found once. Together, the top ten hold about 9.5% of the sample.

Sequencing used sorted CD4+, CD8+, or CD8+CD57+ T cells (not recorded which) from PBMCs. This clonotype was obtained from a human donor with aplastic anemia.

CDR3 sequence: CASSAGRATEAFF. In nucleotides, the sequence is TGTGCCAGCAGCGCCGGGAGGGCCACTGAAGCTTTCTTT. The sequence is built from TRBV7-6 and TRBJ1-1, with the D gene call left open. From the cysteine through the phenylalanine, the CDR3 covers 13 amino acids. Only CDR3 DNA remains: 39 bases, in frame from the first base. Reading the germline V gene gives CDR1 SGHVS and CDR2 FNYEAQ. V drops 5 bases and J drops 4 bases, leaving 11 bases in between.